This record looks at one T cell receptor (beta chain) sequence and its context. Other nucleotide sequences in the sample specify the same CDR3. Ages ranged from roughly 18 to 95 years, with residence in about two dozen US areas. In the original analysis: Estimates of nucleated cell counts were drawn from the amplification of reference gene primers. Using immunoSEQ multiplex PCR, the repertoire was profiled, and TCRdb retains in-frame clones only, with some absent. Clonal size and the V and J genes are those of that table, whereas D and trimming came from the DNA. In the table there are some 320,000 clones, 70% to 90% of which are singletons. The sample is drawn from a study of blood T cell repertoires in COVID-19. The CDR3 has 14 amino acids. The germline gives CDR1 LNHNV, CDR2 YYDKDF (reference sequence). The junction had 0 bases not matched to a gene; V was cut back by 1 base and J by 1 base.

Sequencing input: PBMCs or T cells enriched from blood (not recorded which). The receptor was isolated from a young woman who had recovered from COVID-19. V gene TRBV15 combines with J gene TRBJ2-5, with TRBD1 identical over 7 bases. The DNA of the CDR3 is TGTGCCACCAGCAGAGGGGACAGCCAAGAGACCCAGTACTTC. The encoded protein is CATSRGDSQETQYF.